The entry that follows covers one T cell receptor beta chain sequence. This entry is derived from a study of CD8+ T cells in alopecia areata. Sequencing templates came from extracted RNA that was reverse transcribed into cDNA. Data came from immunoSEQ multiplex PCR; TCRdb stores just in-frame clones and leaves some out. The sample yields under 70,000 clones, approximately 60% seen once. The junction had 7 bases not matched to a gene; V was cut back by 4 bases and J by 0 bases. Germline V gene sequence: CDR1 SGHRS, CDR2 YFSETQ. The CDR3 length is 15 residues. The source was CD8+ T cells sorted from blood, collected at week 0. This TCR came from a human donor with alopecia areata. J is TRBJ2-7 and V is TRBV5-1; TRBD2 agrees at 7 bases. The CDR3 bases are TGCGCCAGCAGCCCTACTAGCGACCTCTCCTACGAGCAGTACTTC. It encodes CASSPTSDLSYEQYF.